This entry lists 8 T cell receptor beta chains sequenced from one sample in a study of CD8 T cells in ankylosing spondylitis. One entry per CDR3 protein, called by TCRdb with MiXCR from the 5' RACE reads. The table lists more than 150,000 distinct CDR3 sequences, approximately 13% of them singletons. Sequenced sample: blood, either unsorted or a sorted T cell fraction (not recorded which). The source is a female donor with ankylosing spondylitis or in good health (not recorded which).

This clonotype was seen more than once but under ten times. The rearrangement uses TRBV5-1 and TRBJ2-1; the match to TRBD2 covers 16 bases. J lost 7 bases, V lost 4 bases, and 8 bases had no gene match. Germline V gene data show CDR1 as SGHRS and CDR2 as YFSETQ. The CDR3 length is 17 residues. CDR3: CASSQGLAGGPYNEQFF. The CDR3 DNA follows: TGCGCCAGCAGCCAGGGACTAGCGGGAGGGCCGTATAATGAGCAGTTCTTC.

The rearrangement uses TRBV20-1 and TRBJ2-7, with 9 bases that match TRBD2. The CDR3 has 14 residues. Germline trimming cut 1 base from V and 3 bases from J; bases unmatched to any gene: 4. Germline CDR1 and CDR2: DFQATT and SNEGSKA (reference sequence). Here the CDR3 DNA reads TGCAGTGCTAGAGGCCTAGCGGGAAACTACGAGCAGTACTTC. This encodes CSARGLAGNYEQYF.

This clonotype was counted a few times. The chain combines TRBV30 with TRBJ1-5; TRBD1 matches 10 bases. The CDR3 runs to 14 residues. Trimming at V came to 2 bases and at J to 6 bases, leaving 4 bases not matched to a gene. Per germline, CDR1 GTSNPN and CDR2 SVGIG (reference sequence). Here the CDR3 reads CAWSTGQGIQPQHF. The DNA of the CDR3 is TGTGCCTGGAGTACGGGACAGGGGATTCAGCCCCAGCATTTT.

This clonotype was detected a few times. The CDR3 nucleotides read TGTGCCAGCAGCGTAAAGTCTCGCGGATACAATGAGCAGTTCTTC. This codes for CASSVKSRGYNEQFF. The chain joins TRBV5-4 to TRBJ2-1; D unclear. The length of the CDR3 is 15 residues. Germline CDR1 SGHNT, CDR2 YYREEE (reference sequence). The V end was cut by 4 bases, the J end by 4 bases, with 15 bases between.

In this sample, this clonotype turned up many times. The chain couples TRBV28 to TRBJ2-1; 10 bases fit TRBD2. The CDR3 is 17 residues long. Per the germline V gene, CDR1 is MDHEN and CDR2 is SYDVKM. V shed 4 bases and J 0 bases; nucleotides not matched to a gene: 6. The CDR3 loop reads CASSSSSGRTSYNEQFF. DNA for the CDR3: TGTGCCAGCAGTTCTTCTAGCGGGAGAACCTCCTACAATGAGCAGTTCTTC.

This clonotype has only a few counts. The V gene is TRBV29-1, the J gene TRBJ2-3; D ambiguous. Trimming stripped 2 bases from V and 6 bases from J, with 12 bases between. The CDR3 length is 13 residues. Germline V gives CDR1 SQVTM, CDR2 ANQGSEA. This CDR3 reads CSVEPQDGDTQYF. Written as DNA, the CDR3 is TGCAGCGTTGAACCCCAAGACGGGGATACGCAGTATTTT.

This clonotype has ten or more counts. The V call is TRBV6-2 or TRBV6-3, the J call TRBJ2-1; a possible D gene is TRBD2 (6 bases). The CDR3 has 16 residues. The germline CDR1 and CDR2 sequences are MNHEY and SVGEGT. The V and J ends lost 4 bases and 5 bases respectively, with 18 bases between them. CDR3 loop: CASSLRSLIADNEQFF. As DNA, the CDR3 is TGTGCCAGCAGTTTACGTAGTTTGATAGCGGACAATGAGCAGTTCTTC.

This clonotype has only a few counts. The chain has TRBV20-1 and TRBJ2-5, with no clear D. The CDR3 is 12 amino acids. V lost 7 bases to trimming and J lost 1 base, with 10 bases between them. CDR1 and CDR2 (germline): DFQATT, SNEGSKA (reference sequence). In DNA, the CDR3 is TGCAGTGTCCCAACCCCCCAAGAGACCCAGTACTTC. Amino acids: CSVPTPQETQYF.